This T cell receptor beta chain was captured in a study of CD8+ T cells in alopecia areata. Sequencing used cDNA as its template, made by extracting RNA and reverse transcribing it. The protocol was immunoSEQ multiplex PCR, while the TCRdb copy is restricted to in-frame clones and leaves out a portion. This table holds more than 90,000 clones, roughly 69% found once. This CDR3 has 16 amino acids. Germline CDR1 reads SGDLS; CDR2 reads YYNGEE. The germline V and J ends were trimmed by 0 bases and 7 bases, with 19 bases remaining between them. Sequencing used CD4+ T cells sorted from blood. The rearrangement uses TRBV9 and TRBJ2-5; weak D call: TRBD2 (8 bases). This receptor was obtained from a human donor in good health. In DNA form, the CDR3 reads TGTGCCAGCAGCGTAGGGGAGCGGGGGACAGCGGGGACCCAGTACTTC. Translated: CASSVGERGTAGTQYF.